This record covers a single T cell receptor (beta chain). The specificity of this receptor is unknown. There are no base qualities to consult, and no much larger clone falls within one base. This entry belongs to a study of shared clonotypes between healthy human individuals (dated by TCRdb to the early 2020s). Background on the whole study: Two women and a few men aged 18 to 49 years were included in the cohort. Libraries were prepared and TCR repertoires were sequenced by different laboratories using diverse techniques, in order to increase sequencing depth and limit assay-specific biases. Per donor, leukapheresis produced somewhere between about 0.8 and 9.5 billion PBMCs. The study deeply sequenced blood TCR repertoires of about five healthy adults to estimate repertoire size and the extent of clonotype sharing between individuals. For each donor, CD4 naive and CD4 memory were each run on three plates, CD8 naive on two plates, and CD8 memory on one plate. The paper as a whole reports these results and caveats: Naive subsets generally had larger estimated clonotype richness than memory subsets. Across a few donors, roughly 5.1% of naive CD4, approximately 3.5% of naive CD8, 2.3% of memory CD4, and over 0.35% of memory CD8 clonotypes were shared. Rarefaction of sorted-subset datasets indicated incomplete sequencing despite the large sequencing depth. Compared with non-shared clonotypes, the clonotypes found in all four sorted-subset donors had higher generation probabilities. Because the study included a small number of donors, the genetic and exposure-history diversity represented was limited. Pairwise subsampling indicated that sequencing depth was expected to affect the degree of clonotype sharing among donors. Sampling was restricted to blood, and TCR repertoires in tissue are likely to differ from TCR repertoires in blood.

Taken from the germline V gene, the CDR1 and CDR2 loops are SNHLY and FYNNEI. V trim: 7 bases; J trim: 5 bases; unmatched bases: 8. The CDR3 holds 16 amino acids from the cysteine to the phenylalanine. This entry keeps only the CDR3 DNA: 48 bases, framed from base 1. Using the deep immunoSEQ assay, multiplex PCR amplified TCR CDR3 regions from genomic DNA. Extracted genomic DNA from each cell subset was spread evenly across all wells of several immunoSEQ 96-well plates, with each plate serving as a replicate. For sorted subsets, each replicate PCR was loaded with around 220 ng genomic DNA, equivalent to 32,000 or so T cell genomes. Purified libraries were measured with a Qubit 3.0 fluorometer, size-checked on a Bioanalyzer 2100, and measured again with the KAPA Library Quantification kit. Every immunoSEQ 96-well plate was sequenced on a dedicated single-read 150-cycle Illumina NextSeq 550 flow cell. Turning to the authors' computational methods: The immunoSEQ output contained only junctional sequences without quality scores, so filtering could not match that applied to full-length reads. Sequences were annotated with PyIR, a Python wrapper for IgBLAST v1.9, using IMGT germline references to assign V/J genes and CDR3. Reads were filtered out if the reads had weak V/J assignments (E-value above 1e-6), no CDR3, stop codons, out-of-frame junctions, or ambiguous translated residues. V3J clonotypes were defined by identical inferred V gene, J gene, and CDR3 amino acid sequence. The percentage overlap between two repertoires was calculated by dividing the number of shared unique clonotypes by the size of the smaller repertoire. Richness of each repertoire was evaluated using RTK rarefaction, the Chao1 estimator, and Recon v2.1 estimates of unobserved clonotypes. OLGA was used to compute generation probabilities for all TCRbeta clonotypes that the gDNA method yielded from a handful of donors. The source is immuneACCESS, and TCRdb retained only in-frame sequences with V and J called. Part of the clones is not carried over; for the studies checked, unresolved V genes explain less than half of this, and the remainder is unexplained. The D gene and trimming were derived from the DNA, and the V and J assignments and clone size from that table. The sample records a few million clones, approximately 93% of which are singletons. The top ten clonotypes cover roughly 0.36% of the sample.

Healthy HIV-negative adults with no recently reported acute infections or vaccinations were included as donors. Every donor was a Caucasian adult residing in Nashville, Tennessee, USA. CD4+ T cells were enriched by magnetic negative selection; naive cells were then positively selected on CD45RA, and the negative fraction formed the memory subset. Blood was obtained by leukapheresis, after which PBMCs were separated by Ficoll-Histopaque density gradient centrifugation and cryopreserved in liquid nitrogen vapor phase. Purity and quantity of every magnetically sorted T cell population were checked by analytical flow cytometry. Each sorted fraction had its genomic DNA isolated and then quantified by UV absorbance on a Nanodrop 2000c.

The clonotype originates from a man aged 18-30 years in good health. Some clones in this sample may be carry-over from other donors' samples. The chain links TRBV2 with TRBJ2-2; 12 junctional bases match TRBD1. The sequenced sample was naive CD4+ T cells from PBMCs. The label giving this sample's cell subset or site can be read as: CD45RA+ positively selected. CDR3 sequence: CASTPGQGAFTGELFF. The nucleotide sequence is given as TGTGCCAGCACCCCGGGACAGGGGGCTTTTACCGGGGAGCTGTTTTTT.